The next 28 T cell receptor beta chains were all read from a single sample in a study of T cells after yellow fever vaccination. Each CDR3 protein is one row after TCRdb ran MiXCR on the 5' RACE reads. In the table there are some 120,000 distinct CDR3 sequences, 7.4% of which are singletons. Sequences were derived from CD4+ T cells sorted from PBMCs, sampled less than 11 days after the first yellow fever vaccination. These receptor sequences come from a man between 18 and 35 years old who received the YFV17D yellow fever vaccine.

The chain is built from TRBV6-5 and TRBJ2-2; tentatively, D is TRBD2 (5 bases). CDR3 length: 15 residues. Trimming stripped 4 bases from V and 1 base from J, with 10 bases between. Germline V gene sequence: CDR1 MNHEY, CDR2 SVGAGI. This CDR3 is CASSSGLLNTGELFF. The DNA of the CDR3 is TGTGCCAGCAGTTCCGGACTTTTGAACACCGGGGAGCTGTTTTTT.

This clonotype appeared many times. This sequence joins TRBV6-2 or TRBV6-3 and TRBJ2-5; D is ambiguous. With 2 bases removed from V and 4 bases from J, the gap between germline ends came to 8 bases. The CDR3 length is 13 residues. Germline-derived CDR1 and CDR2 are MNHEY and SVGEGT. The CDR3: CASSYQELETQYF. Here the CDR3 DNA reads TGTGCCAGCAGTTACCAGGAGCTAGAGACCCAGTACTTC.

This clonotype showed up just a few times. The chain links TRBV5-8 to TRBJ2-5, with unresolved D. The CDR3 consists of 13 residues. Germline loops: CDR1 SGHTS, CDR2 YDEGEE. The ends were cut back, 4 bases at V and 2 bases at J, with 9 bases in the middle. CDR3 in amino acids: CASSPGDQETQYF. CDR3 DNA: TGTGCCAGCAGCCCGGGCGATCAAGAGACCCAGTACTTC.

Note on this clonotype: This clone may be a read error of a much larger clone one base away. This chain uses TRBV14 with TRBJ2-1, with D perhaps given as TRBD1 or TRBD2 (5 bases each). V dropped 0 bases and J dropped 9 bases, with 18 bases sitting between them. This CDR3 has 16 residues. Germline V gives CDR1 SGHDN, CDR2 FVKESK. DNA for the CDR3: TGTGCCAGCAGCCAAGATAGGGGAGCGATCGACAGTGAGCAGTTCTTC. The encoded protein is CASSQDRGAIDSEQFF.

Ten or more counts support this clonotype. The V gene is TRBV7-8, the J gene TRBJ1-4, with D tentatively TRBD1 (5 bases). The CDR3 contains 15 residues. V lost 4 bases and J 6 bases, leaving 15 bases between the germline ends. The V gene's germline CDR1 is SGHVS and CDR2 FQNEAQ. CDR3 bases: TGTGCCAGCAGCTCACGAGGGACGGACGATGAAAAACTGTTTTTT. This translates into CASSSRGTDDEKLFF.

Notes on this clonotype: A read error may be the cause here, since a much bigger clone is one base away. The genes are TRBV20-1 and TRBJ2-5, with TRBD1 identical over 9 bases. V lost 4 bases and J lost 4; bases outside the gene matches: 4. Germline V gene lookup returns CDR1 DFQATT and CDR2 SNEGSKA (reference sequence). This CDR3 spans 13 amino acids. CDR3 sequence: CSAKTGGRETQYF. In nucleotides, the CDR3 is TGCAGTGCTAAGACAGGGGGGAGAGAGACCCAGTACTTC.

This clonotype was seen repeatedly, ten times or more. J is TRBJ2-1 and V is TRBV5-1; 7 bases map to TRBD2. CDR1 and CDR2 (germline): SGHRS, YFSETQ. This CDR3 is 14 amino acids long. The trim removed 4 bases at V and 6 bases at J, leaving 7 bases unmatched. The CDR3: CASSGAGSANEQFF. The CDR3 region has the DNA TGCGCCAGCAGCGGAGCGGGGTCTGCCAATGAGCAGTTCTTC.

This clonotype was recorded at least ten times. The rearrangement joins TRBV4-1 to TRBJ1-5; the D is unclear. V lost 1 base to trimming and J lost 7 bases, with 14 bases between them. Germline CDR1 reads MGHRA; CDR2 reads YSYEKL. CDR3 length: 15 residues. CDR3: CASSQADAFGQPQHF. In nucleotides, the CDR3 is TGCGCCAGCAGCCAAGCTGACGCCTTCGGGCAGCCCCAGCATTTT.

This clonotype was recorded many times. The chain couples TRBV19 to TRBJ2-1, with no clear D. The germline V and J ends were trimmed by 5 bases and 3 bases, with 14 bases remaining between them. CDR1 is LNHDA, CDR2 SQIVND, per germline (reference sequence). The CDR3 has 15 amino acids. The CDR3 region is CASSFAELVYNEQFF. CDR3 bases: TGTGCCAGTAGTTTTGCGGAACTCGTCTACAATGAGCAGTTCTTC.

In its sample, this clonotype was seen a few times. This chain connects TRBV5-4 to TRBJ2-5, with 11 bases lining up with TRBD2. The junction had 9 bases not matched to a gene; V was cut back by 6 bases and J by 5 bases. From germline, CDR1 is SGHNT and CDR2 YYREEE (reference sequence). The CDR3 length is 15 residues. The CDR3: CASNTGTSGRETQYF. Here the CDR3 DNA reads TGTGCCAGCAACACCGGGACTAGCGGCCGGGAGACCCAGTACTTC.

This clonotype was seen more than once but under ten times. This sequence joins TRBV5-1 and TRBJ1-1; no clear D gene. Germline V gene sequence: CDR1 SGHRS, CDR2 YFSETQ. The CDR3 loop spans 14 amino acids. V was cut by 2 bases and J by 5 bases, with 13 bases left in between. The CDR3 DNA reads as TGCGCCAGCAGCTTTGCGAGCGGAAGAACTGAAGCTTTCTTT. Translated: CASSFASGRTEAFF.

The chain joins TRBV6-5 to TRBJ1-3, with D tentatively TRBD1 (5 bases). The germline V gene has CDR1 MNHEY and CDR2 SVGAGI. There are 15 residues in the CDR3. The V gene lost 2 bases and the J gene lost 2 bases, with 10 bases spanning the gap. The DNA for the CDR3 is TGTGCCAGCAGTTACGGGGCGTTCCCTGGAAACACCATATATTTT. Its protein product is CASSYGAFPGNTIYF.

This clonotype occurred many times. The V and J genes are TRBV7-9 and TRBJ1-2; no definite D call. The germline CDR1 and CDR2 sequences are SEHNR and FQNEAQ (reference sequence). The CDR3 has 12 amino acids. Trimming took 5 bases from V and 3 from J, leaving 7 bases between them. The CDR3 sequence is CASSPTDYGYTF. The DNA of the CDR3 is TGTGCCAGCAGCCCCACAGACTATGGCTACACCTTC.

This clonotype was seen many times. The V gene is TRBV6-2 or TRBV6-3, the J gene TRBJ1-5; 10 positions match TRBD1. Unmatched junction bases numbered 4, after V lost 4 bases and J lost 7 bases. This CDR3 is built from 14 residues. Per the germline V gene, CDR1 is MNHEY and CDR2 is SVGEGT. The CDR3 spells CASSSGQGGQPQHF. The CDR3 nucleotides read TGTGCCAGCAGTTCAGGACAGGGGGGCCAGCCCCAGCATTTT.

In this sample, this clonotype turned up many times. V gene TRBV18 combines with J gene TRBJ1-5; no definite D call. The CDR3 runs to 13 residues. The V gene lost 6 bases and the J gene lost 1 base, with 7 bases spanning the gap. Germline V CDR1 and CDR2: KGHSH, LQKENI. CDR3 protein: CASSSESNQPQHF. In DNA form, the CDR3 reads TGTGCCAGCTCGTCAGAAAGCAATCAGCCCCAGCATTTT.

This clonotype has at least ten counts. V usage is TRBV19 and J usage is TRBJ1-3, with D possibly matching TRBD1 (6 bases). Germline loops: CDR1 LNHDA, CDR2 SQIVND (reference sequence). The V and J ends lost 3 bases and 0 bases respectively, with 12 bases between them. This CDR3 has 16 amino acids. This chain's CDR3 is CASSMFRGGSGNTIYF. CDR3 DNA sequence: TGTGCCAGTAGTATGTTCAGAGGGGGCTCTGGAAACACCATATATTTT.

This clonotype has ten or more counts. The chain combines TRBV15 with TRBJ2-3; no reliable D call. V lost 0 bases and J lost 9, with 16 bases in between. The CDR3 length is 15 residues. Germline values: CDR1 LNHNV, CDR2 YYDKDF (reference sequence). Here the CDR3 reads CATSREGPGRDTQYF. CDR3 nucleotide sequence: TGTGCCACCAGCAGAGAAGGCCCAGGAAGAGACACGCAGTATTTT.

The sample holds many counts of this clonotype. V usage is TRBV5-1 and J usage is TRBJ2-3, with D possibly matching TRBD1 (6 bases). The germline V and J ends were trimmed by 2 bases and 5 bases, with 15 bases remaining between them. Germline values: CDR1 SGHRS, CDR2 YFSETQ. The CDR3 runs 15 residues. The CDR3 DNA is TGCGCCAGCAGCTTAACAGGGCCGATAGGAGATACGCAGTATTTT. As protein: CASSLTGPIGDTQYF.

The table lists this clonotype with many counts. The chain couples TRBV7-9 to TRBJ1-3; no firm D call. Between the trimmed V and J ends, which lost 2 bases and 0 bases, there was a span of 8 bases. CDR1 SEHNR and CDR2 FQNEAQ come from the germline V gene (reference sequence). This CDR3 has 15 amino acids. The CDR3 loop reads CASSLNLRSGNTIYF. As DNA, the CDR3 is TGTGCCAGCAGCTTAAACCTTCGCTCTGGAAACACCATATATTTT.

In regard to this clonotype: A much larger clone is a single base away; this may be a read error. V is TRBV14 and J is TRBJ2-7; D is undetermined. This CDR3 contains 14 residues. With 2 bases removed from V and 4 bases from J, the gap between germline ends came to 12 bases. Per the germline V gene, CDR1 is SGHDN and CDR2 is FVKESK. The CDR3 spells CASSQKGPQYEQYF. CDR3 coding DNA: TGTGCCAGCAGCCAAAAGGGTCCACAATACGAGCAGTACTTC.

This clonotype was detected only a few times. This rearrangement joins TRBV27 to TRBJ2-1, with 8 bases that match TRBD2. The CDR3 sequence is 18 residues long. V lost 2 bases and J lost 9; bases outside the gene matches: 18. CDR1 and CDR2 from the germline V gene are MNHEY and SMNVEV (reference sequence). In nucleotides, the CDR3 is TGTGCCAGCAGTTTACATGGTAGCGGGGACATCCCGTGCGGTGAGCAGTTCTTC. Amino acid sequence: CASSLHGSGDIPCGEQFF.

This clonotype occurred many times. The rearrangement joins TRBV5-5 to TRBJ1-5, with TRBD1 matching 11 bases. Trimming cost V 5 bases and J 7 bases; bases outside gene matches: 8. From germline, CDR1 is SGHKS and CDR2 YYEKEE (reference sequence). CDR3 length: 15 amino acids. The CDR3 nucleotides are TGTGCCAGCAGGTCGGACAGGGGGCCGGGGCAGCCCCAGCATTTT. This encodes CASRSDRGPGQPQHF.

The CDR3, as DNA: TGTGCCAGCAGCTTCATCGGGACGAACACTGAAGCTTTCTTT. It codes for CASSFIGTNTEAFF. The chain uses TRBV7-6 and TRBJ1-1; D may be TRBD1 (5 bases). There are 14 residues in the CDR3. The V end lost 3 bases, the J end lost 1 base, and 9 bases lay between the germline ends. Germline V lookup: CDR1 SGHVS, CDR2 FNYEAQ.

This clonotype came up many times. The gene calls are TRBV6-1 and TRBJ2-2; D is unclear. This CDR3 contains 15 residues. The V end was cut by 6 bases, the J end by 5 bases, with 16 bases between. The germline gives CDR1 MNHNS, CDR2 SASEGT. CDR3 sequence reads: CASRTGPPGTGELFF. The CDR3 bases are TGTGCCAGCAGAACCGGGCCCCCCGGGACCGGGGAGCTGTTTTTT.

This clonotype was detected many times. V gene TRBV7-2 combines with J gene TRBJ2-3; D remains ambiguous. The length of the CDR3 is 13 residues. V was trimmed by 5 bases and J by 4 bases, leaving 10 bases between them. The V gene's germline CDR1 is SGHTA and CDR2 FQGNSA. The DNA of the CDR3 is TGTGCCAGCAGCGCCTCGCGTTCAGATACGCAGTATTTT. It yields the protein CASSASRSDTQYF. The full variable domain, in which reference TRBV7-2 and TRBJ2-3 provide the parts outside the CDR3, is GAGVSQSPSNKVTEKGKDVELRCDPISGHTALYWYRQSLGQGLEFLIYFQGNSAPDKSGLPSDRFSAERTGGSVSTLTIQRTQQEDSAVYLCASSASRSDTQYFGPGTRLTVL.

This clonotype was observed at least ten times. The rearrangement joins TRBV7-9 to TRBJ1-5; maybe TRBD1 (5 bases). Germline V gene sequence: CDR1 SEHNR, CDR2 FQNEAQ (reference sequence). The CDR3 loop spans 13 amino acids. V lost 5 bases, J lost 7 bases, and 12 bases lay in between. The CDR3 DNA reads as TGTGCCAGCAGCCCGCAGGGAGGCCAGCCCCAGCATTTT. Translated, it gives CASSPQGGQPQHF.

The sample holds many counts of this clonotype. The chain combines TRBV11-2 with TRBJ1-2; TRBD1 might be the D (5 bases). Germline-derived CDR1 and CDR2 are SGHAT and FQNNGV. V lost 3 bases, J lost 8 bases, and 13 bases lay in between. The CDR3 is made up of 13 amino acids. DNA for the CDR3: TGTGCCAGCAGCTTGGGGGACTATGAGGGCTACACCTTC. This codes for CASSLGDYEGYTF.

Many counts were recorded for this clonotype. V and J are TRBV7-2 and TRBJ2-2; 7 nucleotides match TRBD1. Germline trimming cut 5 bases from V and 4 bases from J; bases unmatched to any gene: 7. The length of the CDR3 is 15 residues. Germline V gene sequence: CDR1 SGHTA, CDR2 FQGNSA. CDR3 DNA sequence: TGTGCCAGCAGCGCCGTGGGACAGTTCACCGGGGAGCTGTTTTTT. Its protein is CASSAVGQFTGELFF.